A selection of T cell receptor beta chains follows, all from one sample in a study of CD8 T cells in ankylosing spondylitis. Each CDR3 protein is one row after TCRdb ran MiXCR on the 5' RACE reads. The table has about 540,000 distinct CDR3 sequences, approximately 12% seen once. Sequencing input: blood, either unsorted or a sorted T cell fraction (not recorded which). Receptor source: a male donor with ankylosing spondylitis. The CDR3 runs from the conserved cysteine through the conserved F or W. The D gene is left open where the match is weak. Clone size is shown for a subset of rows, as once, few, many or a class of expanded clone.

j_call	v_call	clone_size	d_call	cdr3_nt	cdr3_aa
TRBJ1-5	TRBV20-1	few	NA	TGCAGTGCTAGAGGTCGGGGGCGCGGGTATCAGCCCCAGCATTTT	CSARGRGRGYQPQHF
TRBJ2-3	TRBV9	NA	NA	TGTGCCAGCAGCGTAGAGGGTTCAGGAGATACGCAGTATTTT	CASSVEGSGDTQYF
TRBJ2-1	TRBV6-1	medium-sized	NA	TGTGCCAGCAGTGCAACTAGTGACTCCTACAATGAGCAGTTCTTC	CASSATSDSYNEQFF
TRBJ1-1	TRBV2	many	NA	TGTGCCAGCAAACGTGACACGAACACTGAAGCTTTCTTT	CASKRDTNTEAFF
TRBJ2-1	TRBV18	few	TRBD1	TGTGCCAGCTCACAGGGACAGGGAAAAGACAATGAGCAGTTCTTC	CASSQGQGKDNEQFF
TRBJ2-1	TRBV4-2	NA	NA	TGTGCCAGCAGCAAAGACCTGAGCTCCTACAATGAGCAGTTCTTC	CASSKDLSSYNEQFF
TRBJ1-4	TRBV6-1	NA	NA	TGTGCCAGCAGTGAACCAGGGGTTGAAAAACTGTTTTTT	CASSEPGVEKLFF
TRBJ1-1	TRBV6-5	many	NA	TGTGCCAGCAGTTACTCGGGAGAGATGAACACTGAAGCTTTCTTT	CASSYSGEMNTEAFF
TRBJ1-6	TRBV10-2	NA	TRBD1	TGCGCCAGCAGGCCGAGCTTCAACAGGGGTAATTCACCCCTCCACTTT	CASRPSFNRGNSPLHF
TRBJ2-4	TRBV5-1	few	NA	TGCGCCAGCAGCGTAATCGGAGGGGGGGACATTCAGTACTTC	CASSVIGGGDIQYF
TRBJ2-3	TRBV6-1	NA	TRBD2	TGTGCCAGCAGCGCGTCAAGCGGGGGAGGCACAGATACGCAGTATTTT	CASSASSGGGTDTQYF
TRBJ2-1	TRBV13	NA	NA	TGTGCCAGCAGCTACCTACTAGGCGTCGGATCCTACAATGAGCAGTTCTTC	CASSYLLGVGSYNEQFF